This entry lists 4 T cell receptor beta chains sequenced from one sample in a study of OX40 agonist ivuxolimab in advanced cancers. TCRdb's copy holds only in-frame clones and misses some; the assay was immunoSEQ multiplex PCR. The table lists about 69,000 clones, more than 70% of them singletons. The sample here was CD4+ or CD8+ T cells sorted from blood, taken in a trial of the OX40 agonist ivuxolimab. The receptors derive from an adult with an advanced solid tumor such as melanoma, head and neck, liver or kidney cancer.

This sequence joins TRBV2 and TRBJ2-5; the match to TRBD2 covers 11 bases. CDR3 size: 17 residues. The J segment lost 2 bases and the V segment lost 3 bases, leaving 8 bases of the junction unmatched. Per the germline V gene, CDR1 is SNHLY and CDR2 is FYNNEI. CDR3 DNA sequence: TGTGCCAGCAGTGAGGGTAGCGGGGGGGCCGTACAAGAGACCCAGTACTTC. Protein: CASSEGSGGAVQETQYF.

This chain joins TRBV28 and TRBJ1-4, with TRBD1 matching over 10 bases. From germline, CDR1 is MDHEN and CDR2 SYDVKM. V lost 4 bases and J lost 10; bases outside the gene matches: 6. There are 14 residues in the CDR3. The CDR3 sequence is CASSSGQGRGKLFF. CDR3 DNA sequence: TGTGCCAGCAGTTCGGGACAGGGGAGAGGAAAACTGTTTTTT.

The chain joins TRBV27 to TRBJ2-7; TRBD1 is a possible D gene (5 bases). The CDR3 totals 14 residues. Germline CDR1 reads MNHEY; CDR2 reads SMNVEV (reference sequence). V gave up 5 bases and J gave up 6 bases, with 17 bases separating them. The CDR3 DNA sequence: TGTGCCAGCAGTGGATACAGGTCCCCTAGCGAGCAGTACTTC. Its translation is CASSGYRSPSEQYF.

The genes are TRBV6-5 and TRBJ1-2, with D perhaps matching TRBD1 (6 bases). The V end lost 6 bases, the J end lost 4 bases, and 15 bases lay between the germline ends. This CDR3 region has 14 residues. Germline CDR1 reads MNHEY; CDR2 reads SVGAGI. CDR3 coding DNA: TGTGCCAGCAGATCACAGGGAGGGGGCTATGGCTACACCTTC. Encoded protein: CASRSQGGGYGYTF.